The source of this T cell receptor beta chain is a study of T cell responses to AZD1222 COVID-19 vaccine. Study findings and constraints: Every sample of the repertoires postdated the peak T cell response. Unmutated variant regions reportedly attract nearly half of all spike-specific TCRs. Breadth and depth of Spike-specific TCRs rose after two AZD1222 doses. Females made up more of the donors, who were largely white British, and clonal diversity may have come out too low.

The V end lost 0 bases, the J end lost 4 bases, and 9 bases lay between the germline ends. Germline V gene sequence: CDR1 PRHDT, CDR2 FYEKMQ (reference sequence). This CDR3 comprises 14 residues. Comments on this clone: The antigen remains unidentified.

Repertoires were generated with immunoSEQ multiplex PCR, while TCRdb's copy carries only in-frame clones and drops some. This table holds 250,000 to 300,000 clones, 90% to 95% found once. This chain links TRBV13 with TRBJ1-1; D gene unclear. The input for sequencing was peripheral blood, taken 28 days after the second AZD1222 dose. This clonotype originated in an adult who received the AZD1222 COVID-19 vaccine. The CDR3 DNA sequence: TGTGCCAGCAGCTTAGGCCAAGGCGGCACTGAAGCTTTCTTT. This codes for CASSLGQGGTEAFF.